The 20 T cell receptor beta chains below all came from one sample that was sequenced in a study of vaccination effects on CD4 cells after COVID-19. Libraries were prepared by immunoSEQ multiplex PCR; TCRdb keeps only in-frame clonotypes and omits some of them. The sample has 25,000 to 30,000 clones, approximately 72% seen once. Their antigens are not known. With the ViraFEST assay, the study expanded antigen-specific CD4+ T cells using viral peptide pools, then sequenced them. It was after roughly 11 days of culture that CD4+ T cells were isolated. None of these healthy vaccinees had been infected with SARS-CoV-2 before vaccination. The sequences come from CD4+ T cells from PBMCs cultured with SARS-CoV-2 spike peptides, collected before COVID-19 vaccination. The receptors here all came from a human donor who received a COVID-19 vaccine.

This clone was found once. The DNA of the CDR3 is TGCAGCACTCGCTTAATAGCGGGGAACAATGAGCAGTTCTTC. Its protein is CSTRLIAGNNEQFF. V is TRBV29-1 and J is TRBJ2-1, with 8 bases fitting TRBD2. This CDR3 has 14 residues. CDR1 and CDR2 from the germline V gene are SQVTM and ANQGSEA. J was trimmed by 5 bases and V by 8 bases; bases with no gene match: 11.

This chain connects TRBV18 to TRBJ1-6; TRBD1 is a possible D gene (6 bases). Trimming pared 5 bases from V and 10 bases from J, leaving 15 bases between. Germline-derived CDR1 and CDR2 are KGHSH and LQKENI. This CDR3 has 14 residues. This CDR3 reads CASSSRPRGSPLHF. The CDR3, as DNA: TGTGCCAGCTCATCCCGCCCAAGGGGGTCACCCCTCCACTTT.

CDR3 region: CASSPTGTGALGDYGYTF. The CDR3 coding sequence is TGCGCCAGCAGCCCCACCGGGACAGGGGCCCTGGGGGACTATGGCTACACCTTC. The rearrangement joins TRBV5-1 to TRBJ1-2, with 10 bases that match TRBD1. With V trimmed by 4 bases and J by 3 bases, 15 bases remained unmatched. The CDR3 covers 18 residues. Germline lookup yields CDR1 SGHRS and CDR2 YFSETQ.

V gene TRBV6-5 combines with J gene TRBJ2-7, with D possibly being TRBD2 (6 bases). This CDR3 contains 12 residues. V dropped 8 bases and J dropped 0 bases, with 8 bases sitting between them. Germline lookup yields CDR1 MNHEY and CDR2 SVGAGI. The CDR3 DNA is TGTGCCAGCGGAGGGAGCTCCTACGAGCAGTACTTC. Encoded protein: CASGGSSYEQYF.

This clone has a handful of counts. This rearrangement joins TRBV4-1 to TRBJ1-1; no reliable D call. V was pared by 4 bases and J by 1 base, with 7 bases between. Germline CDR1 reads MGHRA; CDR2 reads YSYEKL. The CDR3 loop spans 13 amino acids. The CDR3 DNA reads TGCGCCAGCAGCCTACGTCGGAACACTGAAGCTTTCTTT. Amino acids: CASSLRRNTEAFF.

The count of this clone is one. The chain combines TRBV9 with TRBJ2-2; 7 bases fit TRBD1. V was pared by 0 bases and J by 8 bases, with 4 bases of the junction left unmatched. The CDR3 runs to 14 residues. Germline lookup yields CDR1 SGDLS and CDR2 YYNGEE. The CDR3 here is CASSVDPGQGELFF. The CDR3 DNA sequence: TGTGCCAGCAGCGTAGACCCGGGACAGGGGGAGCTGTTTTTT.

The CDR3 DNA is TGTGCCAGCAGCTTATCCGGGACAGGGGGCGGAGAGCAGTACTTC. Its translation: CASSLSGTGGGEQYF. The chain has TRBV7-2 and TRBJ2-7; TRBD1 matches 12 bases. Germline loops: CDR1 SGHTA, CDR2 FQGNSA. This CDR3 region has 15 residues. V gave up 2 bases and J gave up 7 bases; unmatched junction bases: 6.

The chain links TRBV10-3 to TRBJ2-3; 8 nucleotides align to TRBD2. V lost 10 bases and J lost 2; bases outside the gene matches: 8. Per the germline V gene, CDR1 is ENHRY and CDR2 is SYGVKD. This CDR3 has 14 amino acids. CDR3 in DNA: TGTGCCACGGGCGGGGGGAAGCTCACAGATACGCAGTATTTT. This codes for CATGGGKLTDTQYF.

This clone was counted a few times. The J gene is TRBJ1-3, the V gene TRBV6-5, with TRBD1 identical over 11 bases. Germline trimming cut 8 bases from V and 7 bases from J; bases unmatched to any gene: 4. Germline CDR1 reads MNHEY; CDR2 reads SVGAGI. The CDR3 sequence is 13 residues long. The CDR3: CASGGTGGNTIYF. For the CDR3, the DNA is TGTGCCAGCGGGGGGACAGGGGGTAACACCATATATTTT.

The V gene is TRBV19, the J gene TRBJ2-3; TRBD1 aligns across 9 bases. CDR1 and CDR2 (germline): LNHDA, SQIVND (reference sequence). V shed 1 base and J 2 bases; nucleotides not matched to a gene: 13. This CDR3 spans 19 amino acids. CDR3 in amino acids: CASSIGTGAPSANTDTQYF. Written as DNA, the CDR3 is TGTGCCAGTAGTATAGGGACAGGGGCGCCGTCCGCTAACACAGATACGCAGTATTTT.

There are a few counts of this clone. The V and J genes are TRBV2 and TRBJ1-5, with 9 bases identical to TRBD1. The CDR3 is made up of 15 amino acids. Losses at the gene ends were 3 bases for V and 10 bases for J; bases not matched to a gene: 10. Germline CDR1 SNHLY, CDR2 FYNNEI. For the CDR3, the DNA is TGTGCCAGCAGTGAGAGGGGACAGGGCACCCGCCCCCAGCATTTT. Translating it yields CASSERGQGTRPQHF.

This chain links TRBV7-8 with TRBJ1-1; perhaps TRBD1 as D (5 bases). The CDR3 covers 13 residues. CDR1 is SGHVS, CDR2 FQNEAQ, per germline. Trimming left V 3 bases short and J 1 base short, with 6 bases between. CDR3 DNA sequence: TGTGCCAGCAGCTTTAGGGGGAACACTGAAGCTTTCTTT. Amino acid sequence: CASSFRGNTEAFF.

V is TRBV20-1 and J is TRBJ1-1; tentatively, D is TRBD1 (6 bases). Trimming took off 3 bases at V and 0 bases at J, with 11 bases between the two ends. Germline V gene data show CDR1 as DFQATT and CDR2 as SNEGSKA (reference sequence). The CDR3 extends over 14 amino acids. The CDR3 sequence: CSASPGHMNTEAFF. The CDR3 coding sequence is TGCAGTGCTAGTCCGGGACATATGAACACTGAAGCTTTCTTT.

In its sample, this clone was seen a few times. The CDR3 is CASSYSGGSYYGYTF. The CDR3 DNA reads as TGTGCCAGCAGTTACTCAGGGGGAAGTTACTATGGCTACACCTTC. The chain employs TRBV6-5 and TRBJ1-2, with a weak D call TRBD1 (6 bases). V was shortened by 0 bases and J by 3 bases, with 11 bases between the two germline ends. The CDR3 has 15 amino acids. Germline V CDR1 and CDR2: MNHEY, SVGAGI.

The genes are TRBV5-4 and TRBJ2-5; 7 bases align to TRBD1. The CDR3 runs to 17 residues. Germline V gene lookup returns CDR1 SGHNT and CDR2 YYREEE (reference sequence). The ends lost 3 bases at V and 4 bases at J; junction bases unmatched: 15. Here the CDR3 reads CASSSKPSTGNGETQYF. CDR3 in DNA: TGTGCCAGCAGCTCCAAGCCGTCGACAGGGAACGGAGAGACCCAGTACTTC.

The V and J genes are TRBV7-6 and TRBJ1-1; no definite D call. Germline V CDR1 and CDR2: SGHVS, FNYEAQ. V dropped 5 bases and J dropped 7 bases, with 8 bases sitting between them. CDR3 length equals 11 residues. CDR3 region: CASSLGSEAFF. CDR3 DNA: TGTGCCAGCAGCCTAGGGAGTGAAGCTTTCTTT. Variable domain in full (rest from reference TRBV7-6 and TRBJ1-1): GAGVSQSPRYKVTKRGQDVALRCDPISGHVSLYWYRQALGQGPEFLTYFNYEAQQDKSGLPNDRFSAERPEGSISTLTIQRTEQRDSAMYRCASSLGSEAFFGQGTRLTVV.

V is TRBV6-2 or TRBV6-3 and J is TRBJ2-3; D not certain. Trimming cost V 2 bases and J 1 base, with 13 bases left between them. The CDR3 consists of 16 residues. Germline loops: CDR1 MNHEY, CDR2 SVGEGT. The CDR3 nucleotides are TGTGCCAGCAGTTACCCAAGCTTTCGGGGCACAGATACGCAGTATTTT. Translated, it gives CASSYPSFRGTDTQYF.

The V and J genes are TRBV19 and TRBJ2-3; 15 nucleotides line up with TRBD2. V gave up 5 bases and J gave up 7 bases; unmatched junction bases: 7. CDR3 size: 16 residues. Per germline, CDR1 LNHDA and CDR2 SQIVND (reference sequence). The CDR3 region is CASSRSGTSGRNTQYF. In DNA, the CDR3 is TGTGCCAGTAGTCGATCCGGGACTAGCGGGAGGAATACGCAGTATTTT.

The chain carries TRBV4-2 and TRBJ2-6, with D possibly being TRBD2 (6 bases). Germline-derived CDR1 and CDR2 are LGHNA and YNFKEQ. Deletions cut 1 base from V and 1 base from J, with 14 bases between. This CDR3 is 18 amino acids long. DNA of the CDR3: TGTGCCAGCAGCCAAGGGACCACACGGGGGTCTGGGGCCAACGTCCTGACTTTC. Its protein is CASSQGTTRGSGANVLTF.

The J gene is TRBJ1-2, the V gene TRBV2; tentative D call: TRBD1 (6 bases). V was shortened by 5 bases and J by 2 bases, with 6 bases between the two germline ends. There are 12 residues in the CDR3. CDR1 SNHLY and CDR2 FYNNEI come from the germline V gene. The CDR3 region has the DNA TGTGCCAGCAGTACAGGGAACTATGGCTACACCTTC. It is translated as CASSTGNYGYTF.